This is a list of T cell receptor beta chains from one sample in a study of blood T cell repertoires in COVID-19. Some clones are missing from TCRdb's copy, which holds only in-frame ones; the method was immunoSEQ multiplex PCR. The top ten clones hold around 0.97% of a sample with a few hundred thousand clones, around 90% of them seen once. Specimen: peripheral blood. These receptors were obtained from a woman in her thirties or forties with COVID-19, enrolled during active disease. The CDR3 runs from the conserved cysteine through the conserved F or W.

>TRBJ1-1|TRBV12-3/TRBV12-4
CASSLSGGGEAFF
>TRBJ2-3|TRBV19
CASSTSVSTDTQYF
>TRBJ1-1|TRBV2
CASSGALNTEAFF
>TRBJ2-3|TRBV11-2
CASSLASGSSQYF
>TRBJ1-4|TRBV7-2
CASSLVIGGGLTNEKLFF
>TRBJ2-3|TRBV28
CASSLWGTSGGTDTQYF
>TRBJ1-6|TRBV4-1
CATGEIQSNSPLHF
>TRBJ1-6|TRBV18
CASSPSRGVNNSPLHF
>TRBJ1-6|TRBV2
CASSRTGVNSPLHF
>TRBJ2-7|TRBV7-2
CASSLVPQGSEQYF
>TRBJ1-1|TRBV5-1
CASSPQGLKGNTEAFF
>TRBJ2-7|TRBV27
CASSTLGTAVYEQYF
>TRBJ1-4|TRBV7-3
CASSPSAGSTNEKLFF
>TRBJ1-2|TRBV3-1/TRBV3-2
CASSPTLSDRAYGYTF
>TRBJ1-3|TRBV7-8
CASARQISGNTIYF
>TRBJ1-1|TRBV28
CASSSPGTGVNTEAFF
>TRBJ2-7|TRBV6-6
CASSPRGGLDEQYF
>TRBJ1-1|TRBV30
CAWSVRTIEAFF
>TRBJ1-3|TRBV11-2
CASFPGQGGKENTIYF
>TRBJ1-2|TRBV29-1
CSVEVWSGDGYTF
>TRBJ2-3|TRBV7-2
CASKRDRGIADTQYF
>TRBJ2-1|TRBV7-2
CATQGSSYNEQFF